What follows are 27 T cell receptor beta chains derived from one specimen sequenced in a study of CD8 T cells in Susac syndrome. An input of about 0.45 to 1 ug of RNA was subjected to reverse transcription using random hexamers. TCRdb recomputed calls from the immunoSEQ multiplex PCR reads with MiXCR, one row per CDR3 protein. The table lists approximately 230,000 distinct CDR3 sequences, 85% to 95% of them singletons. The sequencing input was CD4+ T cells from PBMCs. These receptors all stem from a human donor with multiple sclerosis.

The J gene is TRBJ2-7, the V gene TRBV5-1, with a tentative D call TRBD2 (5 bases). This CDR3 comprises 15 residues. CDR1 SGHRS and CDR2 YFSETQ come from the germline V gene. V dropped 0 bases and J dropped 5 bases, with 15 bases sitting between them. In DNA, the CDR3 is TGCGCCAGCAGCTTGGTGAACGTCGGGGTGAACGAGCAGTACTTC. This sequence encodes CASSLVNVGVNEQYF.

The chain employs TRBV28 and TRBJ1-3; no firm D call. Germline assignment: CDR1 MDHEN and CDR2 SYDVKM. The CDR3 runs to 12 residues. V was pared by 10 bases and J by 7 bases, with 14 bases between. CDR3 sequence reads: CATMEGENTIYF. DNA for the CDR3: TGTGCCACCATGGAGGGCGAGAACACCATATATTTT.

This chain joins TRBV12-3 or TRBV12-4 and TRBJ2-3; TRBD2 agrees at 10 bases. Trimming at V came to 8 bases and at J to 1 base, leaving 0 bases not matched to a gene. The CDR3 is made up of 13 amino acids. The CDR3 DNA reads TGTGCCAGCGGACTAGCGGGCACAGATACGCAGTATTTT. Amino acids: CASGLAGTDTQYF.

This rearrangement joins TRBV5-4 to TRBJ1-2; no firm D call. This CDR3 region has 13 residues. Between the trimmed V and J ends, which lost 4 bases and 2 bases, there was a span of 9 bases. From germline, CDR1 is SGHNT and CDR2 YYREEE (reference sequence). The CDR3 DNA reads TGTGCCAGCAGCGAACAGCGAAACTATGGCTACACCTTC. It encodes CASSEQRNYGYTF. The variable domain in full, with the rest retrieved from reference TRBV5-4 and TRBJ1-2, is ETGVTQSPTHLIKTRGQQVTLRCSSQSGHNTVSWYQQALGQGPQFIFQYYREEENGRGNFPPRFSGLQFPNYSSELNVNALELDDSALYLCASSEQRNYGYTFGSGTRLTVV.

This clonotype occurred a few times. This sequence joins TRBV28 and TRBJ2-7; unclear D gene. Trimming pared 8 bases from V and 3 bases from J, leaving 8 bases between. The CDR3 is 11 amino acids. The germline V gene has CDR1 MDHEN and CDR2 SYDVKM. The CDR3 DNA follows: TGTGCCAGCTCCTCCTTCTACGAGCAGTACTTC. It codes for CASSSFYEQYF.

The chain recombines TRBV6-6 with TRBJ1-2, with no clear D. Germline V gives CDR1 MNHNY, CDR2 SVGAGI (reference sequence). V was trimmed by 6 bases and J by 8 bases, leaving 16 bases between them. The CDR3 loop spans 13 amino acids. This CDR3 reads CASSKPPLRGYTF. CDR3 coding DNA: TGTGCCAGCAGCAAGCCCCCCCTCCGGGGCTACACCTTC.

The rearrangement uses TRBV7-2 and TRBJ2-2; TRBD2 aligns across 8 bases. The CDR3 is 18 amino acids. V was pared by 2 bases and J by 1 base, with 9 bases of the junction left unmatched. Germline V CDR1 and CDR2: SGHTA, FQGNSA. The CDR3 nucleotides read TGTGCCAGCAGCTTATTCGCCCCTGCGGGGGGGAACACCGGGGAGCTGTTTTTT. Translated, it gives CASSLFAPAGGNTGELFF.

DNA of the CDR3: TGTGCCAGCAGTTTATACTCTTCTAGACCCAAAAACATTCAGTACTTC. Its translation: CASSLYSSRPKNIQYF. The chain is built from TRBV27 and TRBJ2-4; D remains ambiguous. CDR3 length: 16 amino acids. The germline gives CDR1 MNHEY, CDR2 SMNVEV (reference sequence). V lost 1 base and J 2 bases, leaving 12 bases between the germline ends.

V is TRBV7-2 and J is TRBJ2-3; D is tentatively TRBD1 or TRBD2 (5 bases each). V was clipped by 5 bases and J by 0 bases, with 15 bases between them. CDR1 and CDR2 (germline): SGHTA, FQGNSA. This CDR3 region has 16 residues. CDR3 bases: TGTGCCAGCAGCCCGGGGCCAACAGGTAGCACAGATACGCAGTATTTT. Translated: CASSPGPTGSTDTQYF.

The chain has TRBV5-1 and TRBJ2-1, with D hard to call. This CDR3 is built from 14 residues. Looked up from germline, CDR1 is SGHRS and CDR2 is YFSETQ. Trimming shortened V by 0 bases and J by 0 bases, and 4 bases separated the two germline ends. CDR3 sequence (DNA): TGCGCCAGCAGCTTGGGGGACTCCTACAATGAGCAGTTCTTC. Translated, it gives CASSLGDSYNEQFF.

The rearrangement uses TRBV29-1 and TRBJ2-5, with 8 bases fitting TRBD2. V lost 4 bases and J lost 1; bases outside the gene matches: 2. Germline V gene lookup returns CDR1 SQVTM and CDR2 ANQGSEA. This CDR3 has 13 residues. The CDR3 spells CSVALAVQETQYF. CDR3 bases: TGCAGCGTTGCACTAGCGGTCCAAGAGACCCAGTACTTC. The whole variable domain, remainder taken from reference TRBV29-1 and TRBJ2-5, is SAVISQKPSRDICQRGTSLTIQCQVDSQVTMMFWYRQQPGQSLTLIATANQGSEATYESGFVIDKFPISRPNLTFSTLTVSNMSPEDSSIYLCSVALAVQETQYFGPGTRLLVL.

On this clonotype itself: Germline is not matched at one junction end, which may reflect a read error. CDR3 sequence reads: CATSRGLGTGASTDTQYF. CDR3 coding DNA: TGTGCCACCAGTAGAGGATTAGGTACAGGGGCTAGCACAGATACGCAGTATTTT. The chain employs TRBV15 and TRBJ2-3; TRBD1 agrees at 7 bases. This CDR3 region has 18 residues. CDR1 is LNHNV, CDR2 YYDKDF, per germline (reference sequence).

In DNA, the CDR3 is TGTGCCAGCAGCCAAGGGGTTGGGACAGGGATCTCTGGGGCCAACGTCCTGACTTTC. Translation gives CASSQGVGTGISGANVLTF. The rearrangement links TRBV3-1 to TRBJ2-6; 9 bases are a match to TRBD1. Germline trimming cut 1 base from V and 0 bases from J; bases unmatched to any gene: 7. The germline gives CDR1 LGHDT, CDR2 YNNKEL (reference sequence). This CDR3 is 19 amino acids long.

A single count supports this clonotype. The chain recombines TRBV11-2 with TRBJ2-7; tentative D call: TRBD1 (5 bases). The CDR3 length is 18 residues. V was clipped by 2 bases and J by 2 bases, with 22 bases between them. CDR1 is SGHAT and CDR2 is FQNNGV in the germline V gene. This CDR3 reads CASSLKAQQAPGTYEQYF. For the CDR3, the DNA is TGTGCCAGCAGCTTAAAAGCCCAACAGGCCCCGGGCACCTACGAGCAGTACTTC.

CDR3 protein: CASSLSGNMNTEAFF. The CDR3 DNA sequence: TGTGCCAGCAGTTTAAGTGGTAATATGAACACTGAAGCTTTCTTT. The gene calls are TRBV28 and TRBJ1-1; D is uncertain. The CDR3 totals 15 residues. V was cut by 2 bases and J by 0 bases, with 10 bases left in between. CDR1 and CDR2 from the germline V gene are MDHEN and SYDVKM.

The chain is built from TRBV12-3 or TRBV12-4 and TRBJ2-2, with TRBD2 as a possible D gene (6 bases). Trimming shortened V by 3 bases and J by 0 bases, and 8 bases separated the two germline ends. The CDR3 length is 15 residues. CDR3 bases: TGTGCCAGCAGTTTGATAGCGGCGAACACCGGGGAGCTGTTTTTT. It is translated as CASSLIAANTGELFF.

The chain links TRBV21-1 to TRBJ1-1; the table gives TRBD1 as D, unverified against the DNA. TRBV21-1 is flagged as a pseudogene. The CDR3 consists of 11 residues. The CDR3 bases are TGTGCCAGCTCCCCCCGGACAGAAGCTTTCTTT. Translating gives CASSPRTEAFF.

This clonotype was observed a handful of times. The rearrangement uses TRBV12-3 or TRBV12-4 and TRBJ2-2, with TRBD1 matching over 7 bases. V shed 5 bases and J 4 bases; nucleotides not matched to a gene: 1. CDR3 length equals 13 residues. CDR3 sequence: CASSPGGTGELFF. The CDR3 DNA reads TGTGCCAGCAGTCCAGGGGGCACCGGGGAGCTGTTTTTT.

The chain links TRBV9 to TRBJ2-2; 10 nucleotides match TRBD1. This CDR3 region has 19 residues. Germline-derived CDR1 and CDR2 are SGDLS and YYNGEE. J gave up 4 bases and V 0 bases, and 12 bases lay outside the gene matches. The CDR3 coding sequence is TGTGCCAGCAGCGTAGTGACCGGGACAGGGGTAGGGATCACCGGGGAGCTGTTTTTT. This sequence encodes CASSVVTGTGVGITGELFF.

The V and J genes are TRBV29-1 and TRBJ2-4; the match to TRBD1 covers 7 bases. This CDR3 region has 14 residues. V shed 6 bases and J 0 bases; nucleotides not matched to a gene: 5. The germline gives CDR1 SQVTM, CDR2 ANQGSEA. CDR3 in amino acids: CSVEGAGAKNIQYF. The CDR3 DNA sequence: TGCAGCGTCGAGGGGGCGGGAGCCAAAAACATTCAGTACTTC.

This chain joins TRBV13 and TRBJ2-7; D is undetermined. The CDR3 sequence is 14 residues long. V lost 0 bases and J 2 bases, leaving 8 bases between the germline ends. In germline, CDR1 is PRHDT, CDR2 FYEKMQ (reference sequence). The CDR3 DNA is TGTGCCAGCAGCTTAGGCCGCGGTACCTACGAGCAGTACTTC. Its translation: CASSLGRGTYEQYF.

This chain's CDR3 is CAIPDTSNSNQPQHF. DNA for the CDR3: TGCGCCATTCCGGATACAAGCAATAGCAATCAGCCCCAGCATTTT. The J gene is TRBJ1-5, the V gene TRBV23-1; D gene uncertain. TRBV23-1 counts as an open reading frame of uncertain function. Trimming stripped 10 bases from V and 0 bases from J, with 16 bases between. The CDR3 contains 15 residues.

The chain's CDR3 is CASSQGQGYYEQYV. For the CDR3, the DNA is TGTGCCAGCTCACAAGGACAGGGATACTACGAGCAGTACGTC. J is TRBJ2-7 and V is TRBV18; TRBD1 aligns across 8 bases. Trimming removed 4 bases from V and 3 bases from J; junction bases left unmatched: 5. The CDR3 runs to 14 residues. The germline V gene encodes CDR1 KGHSH and CDR2 LQKENI.

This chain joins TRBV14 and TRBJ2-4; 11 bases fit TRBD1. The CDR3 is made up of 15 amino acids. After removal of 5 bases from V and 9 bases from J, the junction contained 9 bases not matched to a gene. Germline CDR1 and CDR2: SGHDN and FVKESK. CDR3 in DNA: TGTGCCAGCAGCGGCGGACAGGGGGCATGGGTCATTCAGTACTTC. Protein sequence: CASSGGQGAWVIQYF.

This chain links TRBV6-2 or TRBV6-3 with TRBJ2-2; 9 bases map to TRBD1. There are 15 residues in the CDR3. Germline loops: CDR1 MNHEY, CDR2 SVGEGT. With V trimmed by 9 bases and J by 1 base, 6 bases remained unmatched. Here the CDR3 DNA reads TGTGCCAGTACCACAGGGGGCTGGAACACCGGGGAGCTGTTTTTT. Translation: CASTTGGWNTGELFF.

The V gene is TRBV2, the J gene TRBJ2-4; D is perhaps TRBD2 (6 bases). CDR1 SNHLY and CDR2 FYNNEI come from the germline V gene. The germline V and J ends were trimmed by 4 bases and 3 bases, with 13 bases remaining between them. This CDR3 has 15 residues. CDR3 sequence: CASSAQGGDKNIQYF. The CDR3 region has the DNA TGTGCCAGCAGTGCTCAGGGAGGAGACAAAAACATTCAGTACTTC.

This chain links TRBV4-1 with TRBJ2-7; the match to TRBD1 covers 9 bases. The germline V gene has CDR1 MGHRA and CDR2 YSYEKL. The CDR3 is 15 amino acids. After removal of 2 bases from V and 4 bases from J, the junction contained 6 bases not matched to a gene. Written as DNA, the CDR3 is TGCGCCAGCAGCCAACCCGGGACAGGGAAGTACGAGCAGTACTTC. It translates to CASSQPGTGKYEQYF.